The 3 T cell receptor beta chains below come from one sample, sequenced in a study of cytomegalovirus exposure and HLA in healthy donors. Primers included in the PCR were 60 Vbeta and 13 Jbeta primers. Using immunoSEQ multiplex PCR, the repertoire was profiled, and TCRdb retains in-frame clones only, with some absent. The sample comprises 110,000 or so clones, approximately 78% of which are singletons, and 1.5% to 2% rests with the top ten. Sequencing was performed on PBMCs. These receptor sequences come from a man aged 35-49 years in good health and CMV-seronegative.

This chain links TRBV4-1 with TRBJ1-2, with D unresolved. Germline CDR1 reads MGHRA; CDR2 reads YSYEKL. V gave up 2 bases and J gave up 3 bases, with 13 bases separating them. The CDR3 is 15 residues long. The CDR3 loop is CASSQSQSSYYGYTF. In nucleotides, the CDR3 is TGCGCCAGCAGCCAATCTCAGTCCAGTTACTATGGCTACACCTTC.

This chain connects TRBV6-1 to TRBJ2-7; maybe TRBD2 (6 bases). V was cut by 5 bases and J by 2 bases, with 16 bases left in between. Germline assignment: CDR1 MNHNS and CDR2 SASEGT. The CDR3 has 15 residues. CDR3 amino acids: CASSSGLIRAYEQYF. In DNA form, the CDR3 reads TGTGCCAGCAGTTCAGGACTAATCAGGGCCTACGAGCAGTACTTC.

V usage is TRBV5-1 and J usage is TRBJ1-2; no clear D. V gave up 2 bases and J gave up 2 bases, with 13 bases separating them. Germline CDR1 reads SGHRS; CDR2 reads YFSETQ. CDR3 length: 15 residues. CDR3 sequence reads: CASSLTTTSNYGYTF. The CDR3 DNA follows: TGCGCCAGCAGCTTAACAACTACTTCAAACTATGGCTACACCTTC. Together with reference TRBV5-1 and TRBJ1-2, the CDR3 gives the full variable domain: KAGVTQTPRYLIKTRGQQVTLSCSPISGHRSVSWYQQTPGQGLQFLFEYFSETQRNKGNFPGRFSGRQFSNSRSEMNVSTLELGDSALYLCASSLTTTSNYGYTFGSGTRLTVV.